This T cell receptor (beta chain) was recovered during a study of T cell responses to AZD1222 COVID-19 vaccine. Findings of the study overall: Among the donors, most were white British and more were female, and clonal diversity was possibly underestimated. Recipients of two AZD1222 doses showed rising Spike-specific TCR breadth and depth. Only after the peak T cell response were repertoires sampled.

In regard to this clone: As yet, its antigen is unknown.

Germline-derived CDR1 and CDR2 are SGHRS and YFSETQ. The V gene lost 0 bases and the J gene lost 10 bases, with 19 bases spanning the gap. The CDR3 consists of 15 residues. Some clones are missing from TCRdb's copy, which holds only in-frame ones; the method was immunoSEQ multiplex PCR. The sample lists over 45,000 clones, about 85% occurring once. The source was peripheral blood, collected on day 0 of AZD1222 vaccination. The TCR originated in an adult in good health. The chain joins TRBV5-1 to TRBJ1-2; weak D call: TRBD1 (5 bases). This chain's CDR3 is CASSLEGRVEADYTF. Written as DNA, the CDR3 is TGCGCCAGCAGCTTGGAGGGCAGGGTAGAGGCTGACTACACCTTC.